This passage covers 11 T cell receptor beta chains from one sample sequenced in a study of lymphopenia after photon versus proton radiotherapy. Produced via immunoSEQ multiplex PCR; TCRdb's table is partial and in-frame only. The sample consists of around 23,000 clones, roughly 86% of them appearing once. The sample consisted of peripheral blood, taken from a patient treated with photon-based radiotherapy. These receptors originate from a man aged 45 to 65 with gastric cancer.

The chain combines TRBV10-2 with TRBJ2-1; 10 positions match TRBD2. Germline CDR1 reads WSHSY; CDR2 reads SAAADI. The trim removed 2 bases at V and 9 bases at J, leaving 7 bases unmatched. The length of the CDR3 is 15 residues. The CDR3 region has the DNA TGCGCCAGCAGTGAGGCTAGCGGGGGTACTGGTGAGCAGTTCTTC. Encoded protein: CASSEASGGTGEQFF.

CDR3 amino acids: CASSFNQPQHF. CDR3 in DNA: TGCGCCAGCAGCTTTAATCAGCCCCAGCATTTT. The chain joins TRBV5-1 to TRBJ1-5, with D unclear. CDR1 is SGHRS, CDR2 YFSETQ, per germline. Trimming cost V 2 bases and J 4 bases, with 1 base left between them. This CDR3 spans 11 amino acids.

This chain links TRBV27 with TRBJ1-2, with D uncertain. There are 13 residues in the CDR3. V lost 3 bases, J lost 1 base, and 6 bases lay in between. CDR1 and CDR2 from the germline V gene are MNHEY and SMNVEV (reference sequence). CDR3 sequence reads: CASSFNHNYGYTF. The CDR3 nucleotides read TGTGCCAGCAGTTTTAACCATAACTATGGCTACACCTTC.

V usage is TRBV19 and J usage is TRBJ1-5, with TRBD1 as a possible D gene (5 bases). In germline, CDR1 is LNHDA, CDR2 SQIVND (reference sequence). This CDR3 region has 15 residues. V was pared by 3 bases and J by 4 bases, with 13 bases between. The CDR3 bases are TGTGCCAGTAGTATTTGGGGGGACGGGAATCAGCCCCAGCATTTT. Protein sequence: CASSIWGDGNQPQHF. Full variable domain (missing parts from reference TRBV19 and TRBJ1-5): DGGITQSPKYLFRKEGQNVTLSCEQNLNHDAMYWYRQDPGQGLRLIYYSQIVNDFQKGDIAEGYSVSREKKESFPLTVTSAQKNPTAFYLCASSIWGDGNQPQHFGDGTRLSIL.

This chain joins TRBV6-1 and TRBJ1-2; the D is unclear. This CDR3 comprises 15 residues. Trimming cost V 2 bases and J 0 bases, with 10 bases left between them. Germline V gene data show CDR1 as MNHNS and CDR2 as SASEGT. The DNA of the CDR3 is TGTGCCAGCAGTGAATCTTACACACCTAACTATGGCTACACCTTC. Amino acid sequence: CASSESYTPNYGYTF.

V usage is TRBV13 and J usage is TRBJ2-1; 9 nucleotides align to TRBD1. Trimming at V came to 5 bases and at J to 3 bases, leaving 5 bases not matched to a gene. The CDR3 runs to 15 residues. The germline CDR1 and CDR2 sequences are PRHDT and FYEKMQ (reference sequence). The CDR3 DNA sequence: TGTGCCAGCAGCAGCCGGGACAGGGACTACAATGAGCAGTTCTTC. Translation: CASSSRDRDYNEQFF.

The chain couples TRBV6-4 to TRBJ2-5; 12 bases fit TRBD2. The V segment lost 5 bases and the J segment 4 bases; nucleotides outside the gene matches: 5. Germline loops: CDR1 MRHNA, CDR2 SNTAGT. The CDR3 length is 15 residues. The CDR3: CASSKTSGGGETQYF. As DNA, the CDR3 is TGTGCCAGCAGTAAGACTAGCGGGGGAGGAGAGACCCAGTACTTC.

The chain employs TRBV30 and TRBJ2-5; D is ambiguous. V was clipped by 2 bases and J by 5 bases, with 6 bases between them. The CDR3 has 11 residues. Per germline, CDR1 GTSNPN and CDR2 SVGIG (reference sequence). The CDR3 loop reads CAWSRMETQYF. CDR3 in DNA: TGTGCCTGGAGTCGAATGGAGACCCAGTACTTC.

The V call is TRBV12-5, the J call TRBJ1-5, with TRBD1 matching over 7 bases. Germline trimming cut 0 bases from V and 6 bases from J; bases unmatched to any gene: 5. CDR1 and CDR2 from the germline V gene are LGHNT and FRNRAP. This CDR3 has 15 amino acids. The CDR3 DNA reads as TGTGCTAGTGGTTTGGTATCGACAGGGATTCAGCCCCAGCATTTT. This gives the protein CASGLVSTGIQPQHF.

V is TRBV5-1 and J is TRBJ2-7, with 14 bases that match TRBD2. The V gene's germline CDR1 is SGHRS and CDR2 YFSETQ. Trimming at V came to 4 bases and at J to 7 bases, leaving 7 bases not matched to a gene. The CDR3 consists of 15 residues. The CDR3 coding sequence is TGCGCCAGCAGCCCGACTAGCGGGGGGGCTGGAGAGCAGTACGTC. This encodes CASSPTSGGAGEQYV.

The chain joins TRBV19 to TRBJ1-5; D is undetermined. The ends were cut back, 7 bases at V and 0 bases at J, with 10 bases in the middle. This CDR3 contains 14 residues. Germline V lookup: CDR1 LNHDA, CDR2 SQIVND (reference sequence). Here the CDR3 DNA reads TGTGCCAGTATAGACGGCTATAGCAATCAGCCCCAGCATTTT. Amino acid sequence: CASIDGYSNQPQHF.